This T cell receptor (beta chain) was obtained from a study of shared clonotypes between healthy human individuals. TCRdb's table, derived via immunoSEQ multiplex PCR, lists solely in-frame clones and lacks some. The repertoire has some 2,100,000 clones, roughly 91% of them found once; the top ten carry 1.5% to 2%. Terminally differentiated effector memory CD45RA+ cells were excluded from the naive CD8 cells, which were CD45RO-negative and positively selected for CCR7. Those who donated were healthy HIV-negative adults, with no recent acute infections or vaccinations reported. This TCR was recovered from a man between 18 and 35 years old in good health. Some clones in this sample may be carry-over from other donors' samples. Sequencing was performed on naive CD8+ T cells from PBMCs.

In DNA, the CDR3 is TGTGCCAGCAGCCCGGACAGGGGGTCCCACGAGCAGTACTTC. Translating gives CASSPDRGSHEQYF. The chain combines TRBV11-2 with TRBJ2-7, with 10 bases fitting TRBD1. Germline-derived CDR1 and CDR2 are SGHAT and FQNNGV. This CDR3 spans 14 amino acids. V was clipped by 5 bases and J by 5 bases; unmatched bases: 6.